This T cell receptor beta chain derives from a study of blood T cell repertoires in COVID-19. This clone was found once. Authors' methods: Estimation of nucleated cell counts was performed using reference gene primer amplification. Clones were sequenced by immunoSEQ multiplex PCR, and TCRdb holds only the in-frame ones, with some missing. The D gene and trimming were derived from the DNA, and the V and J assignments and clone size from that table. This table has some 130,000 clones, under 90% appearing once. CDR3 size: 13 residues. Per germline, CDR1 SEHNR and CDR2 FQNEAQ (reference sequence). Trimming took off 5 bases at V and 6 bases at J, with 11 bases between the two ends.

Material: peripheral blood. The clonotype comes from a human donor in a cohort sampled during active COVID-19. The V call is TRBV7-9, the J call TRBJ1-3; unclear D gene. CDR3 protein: CASSPLLLNTIYF. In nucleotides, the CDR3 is TGTGCCAGCAGCCCCTTGCTACTAAACACCATATATTTT.